Described below is a single TCR beta chain sequence and its context. Its antigen is not known. The record originates from a study of T cell repertoires in cytomegalovirus infection. In the study overall: The study used recently identified HLA-C-restricted and well-studied HLA-B-restricted CMV epitopes. Study outcomes and limitations: What dominated the ex vivo response were HLA-C-restricted CMV-specific TCR beta clonotypes. Pooled public TCR beta family frequency picked out CMV carriers with the relevant HLA.

MiXCR, applied by TCRdb to the reads, yields one record per CDR3 protein. The sample has nearly 700,000 distinct CDR3 sequences, about 33% seen once. This TCR was recovered from a human donor in good health (CMV status not recorded). Some clones in this sample may be carry-over from other donors' samples. The sample consisted of cultured PBMCs, taken from culture after CMV antigen stimulation.

CDR3 bases: TGCAGCGGTCGTTGGGGGACAGGGGGCCATGAGAACACTGAAGCTTTCTTT. Encoded protein: CSGRWGTGGHENTEAFF. The chain recombines TRBV29-1 with TRBJ1-1, with 12 bases matching TRBD1. Germline lookup yields CDR1 SQVTM and CDR2 ANQGSEA. V lost 7 bases and J lost 1; bases outside the gene matches: 13. CDR3 length: 17 residues.